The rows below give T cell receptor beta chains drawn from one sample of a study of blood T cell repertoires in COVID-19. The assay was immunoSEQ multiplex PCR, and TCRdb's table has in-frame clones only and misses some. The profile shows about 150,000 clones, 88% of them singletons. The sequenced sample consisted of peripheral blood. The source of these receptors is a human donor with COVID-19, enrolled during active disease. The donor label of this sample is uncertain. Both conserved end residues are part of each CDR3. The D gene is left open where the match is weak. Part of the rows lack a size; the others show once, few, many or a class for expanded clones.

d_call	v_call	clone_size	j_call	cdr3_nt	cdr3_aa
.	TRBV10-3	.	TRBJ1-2	TGTGCCATCAGTGGAACAGGGCTAACGAACTATGGCTACACCTTC	CAISGTGLTNYGYTF
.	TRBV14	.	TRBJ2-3	TGTGCCAGCAGCCAAGATATCGGGGGTGCAGATACGCAGTATTTT	CASSQDIGGADTQYF
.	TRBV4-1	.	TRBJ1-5	TGCGCCAGCAGCCGGGGGCAGGGTGGGGTCAATCAGCCCCAGCATTTT	CASSRGQGGVNQPQHF
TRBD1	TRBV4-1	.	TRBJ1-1	TGCGCCAGCAGCCCGAAGTCCGGGACAGGGAACACTGAAGCTTTCTTT	CASSPKSGTGNTEAFF
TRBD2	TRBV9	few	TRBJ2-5	TGTGCCAGCAGCGCCGGGGACTACCGGGAGACCCAGTACTTC	CASSAGDYRETQYF
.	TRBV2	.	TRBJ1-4	TGTGCCGGGGGGGCCACAACTAATGAAAAACTGTTTTTT	CAGGATTNEKLFF
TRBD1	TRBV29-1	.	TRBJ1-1	TGCAGCGGTACCGGGACAGGTGAAGCTTTCTTT	CSGTGTGEAFF
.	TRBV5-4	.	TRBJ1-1	TGTGCCAGCAGCTTGGATCGGGTGGTGAACACTGAAGCTTTCTTT	CASSLDRVVNTEAFF
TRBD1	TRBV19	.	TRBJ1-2	TGTGCCAGTAGTTTTCGGGGACAGGGGTTAGGCTATGGCTACACCTTC	CASSFRGQGLGYGYTF
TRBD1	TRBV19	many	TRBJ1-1	TGTGCCAGTAGTGGACAGGGTTTACAAGCTTTCTTT	CASSGQGLQAFF
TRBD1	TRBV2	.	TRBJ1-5	TGTGCCAGCAGTGGGGACAGGGGGCTTTATAGCAATCAGCCCCAGCATTTT	CASSGDRGLYSNQPQHF
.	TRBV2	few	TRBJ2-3	TGTGCCAGCAGTGGAGGGCCTCTGAACACAGATACGCAGTATTTT	CASSGGPLNTDTQYF
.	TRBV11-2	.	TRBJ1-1	TGTGCCAGCAGCTTAAACCGGGGCACTGAAGCTTTCTTT	CASSLNRGTEAFF
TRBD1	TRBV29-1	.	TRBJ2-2	TGCAGCGTTGAGTCACAGGGGACCGGGGAGCTGTTTTTT	CSVESQGTGELFF
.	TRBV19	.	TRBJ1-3	TGTGCCAGTAGTAACAGCATTTTCTCTGGAAACACCATATATTTT	CASSNSIFSGNTIYF
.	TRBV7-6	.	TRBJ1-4	TGTGCCAGCAGCTTAGATGGACAGCCTAATGAAAAACTGTTTTTT	CASSLDGQPNEKLFF
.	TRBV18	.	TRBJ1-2	TGTGCCAGCTCACCACCGATAGGGGGAGACTATGGCTACACCTTC	CASSPPIGGDYGYTF
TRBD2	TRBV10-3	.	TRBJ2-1	TGTGCCATCAGTGATTACCCCGGCGGGGGGGCAGGCAATGAGCAGTTCTTC	CAISDYPGGGAGNEQFF
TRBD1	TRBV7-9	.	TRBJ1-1	TGTGCCAGCAGCCCCGGGACAGGGTCGGCTTTGAACACTGAAGCTTTCTTT	CASSPGTGSALNTEAFF
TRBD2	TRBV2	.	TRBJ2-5	TGTGCCAGCAGTGAAGCGGAGAGCGGGGGGGCTTCTGAGACCCAGTACTTC	CASSEAESGGASETQYF
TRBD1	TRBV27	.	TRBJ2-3	TGTGCCAGCGTGGACAGGGGCACAGATACGCAGTATTTT	CASVDRGTDTQYF
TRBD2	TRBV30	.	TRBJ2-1	TGTGCCTGGATGGAGCCCGAGCGGGGGGGCATGAATGAGCAGTTCTTC	CAWMEPERGGMNEQFF
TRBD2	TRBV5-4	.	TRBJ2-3	TGTGCCAGCAGCTTGGACCAAGCGGGGGTAACAGATACGCAGTATTTT	CASSLDQAGVTDTQYF
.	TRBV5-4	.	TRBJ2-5	TGTGCCAGCAGCCTAAACGGGGATCAAGGAGAGACCCAGTACTTC	CASSLNGDQGETQYF
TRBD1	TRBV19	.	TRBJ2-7	TGTGCCAGTAGTACCGGGACAGCCTCTTCCTACGAGCAGTACTTC	CASSTGTASSYEQYF
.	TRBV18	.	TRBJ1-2	TGTGCCAGCTCACCAGCGGTCAGGGGCGCCTATGGCTACACCTTC	CASSPAVRGAYGYTF